Sequencing of this T cell receptor beta chain was carried out in a study of control samples from healthy donors and cancer patients. Clones were sequenced by immunoSEQ multiplex PCR, and TCRdb holds only the in-frame ones, with some missing. Among some 95,000 clones listed, 88% were seen once. Deletions cut 2 bases from V and 3 bases from J, with 8 bases between. Germline lookup yields CDR1 GTSNPN and CDR2 SVGIG (reference sequence). The CDR3 has 13 amino acids. Sequenced sample: blood. The V and J genes are TRBV30 and TRBJ1-3; no reliable D call. This receptor was identified in a man aged 25-40 years in good health. CDR3 residues: CAWSTQDGNTIYF. CDR3 bases: TGTGCCTGGAGTACCCAGGATGGAAACACCATATATTTT.